This T cell receptor beta chain appears in the sequencing data of a study of T cell repertoires in cytomegalovirus infection. Deletions cut 0 bases from V and 5 bases from J, with 11 bases between. The CDR3 spans 15 residues. CDR1 is DFQATT, CDR2 SNEGSKA, per germline (reference sequence). Concerning this clonotype: The antigen remains unidentified.

From the reads, TCRdb called clonotypes with MiXCR, one entry per CDR3 protein. The sample records over 50,000 distinct CDR3 sequences, over 20% being singletons. Study results and limitations: The ex vivo response was dominated by HLA-C-restricted CMV-specific TCR beta clonotypes.

The chain uses TRBV20-1 and TRBJ1-6; a possible D gene is TRBD1 (5 bases). The source was CD8+ T cells from cultured PBMCs, collected from culture after CMV antigen stimulation. The sequence was collected from a human donor in good health (CMV status not recorded). Some clones in this sample may be carry-over from other donors' samples. The DNA of the CDR3 is TGCAGTGCTAGAGATTTTCCGACAGATAATTCACCCCTCCACTTT. Its translation: CSARDFPTDNSPLHF.